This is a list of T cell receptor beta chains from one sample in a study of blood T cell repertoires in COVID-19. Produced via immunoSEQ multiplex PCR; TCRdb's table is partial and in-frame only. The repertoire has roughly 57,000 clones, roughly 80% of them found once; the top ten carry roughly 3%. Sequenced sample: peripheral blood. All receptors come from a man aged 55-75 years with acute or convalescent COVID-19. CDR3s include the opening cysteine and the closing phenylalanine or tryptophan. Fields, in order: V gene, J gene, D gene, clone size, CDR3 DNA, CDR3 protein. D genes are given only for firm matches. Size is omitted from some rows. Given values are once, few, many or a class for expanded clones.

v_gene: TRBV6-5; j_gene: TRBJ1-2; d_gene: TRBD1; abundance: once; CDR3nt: TGTGCCAGCAGTTATCAGACAGGGAGCTATGGCTACACCTTC; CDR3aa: CASSYQTGSYGYTF
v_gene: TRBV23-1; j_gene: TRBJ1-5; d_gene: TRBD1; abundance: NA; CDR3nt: TGCGCCAGCAGCCGACCGATGGGACAGGTTAGCAATCAGCCCCAGCATTTT; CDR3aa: CASSRPMGQVSNQPQHF
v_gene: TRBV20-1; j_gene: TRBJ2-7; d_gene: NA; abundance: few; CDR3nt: TGCAGTGCCCTTGGACAGTCTGAGCAGTACTTC; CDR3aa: CSALGQSEQYF
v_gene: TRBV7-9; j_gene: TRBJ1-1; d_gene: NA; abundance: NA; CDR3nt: TGTGCCAGCAGCCCGATGTTATACGGGGCTGAAGCTTTCTTT; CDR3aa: CASSPMLYGAEAFF
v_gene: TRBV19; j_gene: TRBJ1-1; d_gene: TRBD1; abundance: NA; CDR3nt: TGTGCCAGTAGTTCACGGACAGGCTGGGACACTGAAGCTTTCTTT; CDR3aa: CASSSRTGWDTEAFF
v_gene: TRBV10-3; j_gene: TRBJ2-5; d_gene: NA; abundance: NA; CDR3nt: TGTGCCATCAGGGGAGCGGGCCAGCTGGAGACCCAGTACTTC; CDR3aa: CAIRGAGQLETQYF
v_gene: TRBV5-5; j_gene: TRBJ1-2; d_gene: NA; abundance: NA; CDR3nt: TGTGCCAGCAGCCCACTAGAGAATAACTATGGCTACACCTTC; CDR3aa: CASSPLENNYGYTF
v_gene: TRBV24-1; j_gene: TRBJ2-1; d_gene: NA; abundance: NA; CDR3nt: TGTGCCACCAGTGACCCAGGGGAAGGGGCCAATGAGCAGTTCTTC; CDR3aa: CATSDPGEGANEQFF
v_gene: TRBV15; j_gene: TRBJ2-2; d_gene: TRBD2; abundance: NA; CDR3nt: TGTGCCACCAGCAGACCCCGGGGAGGGACCGGGGAGCTGTTTTTT; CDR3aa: CATSRPRGGTGELFF
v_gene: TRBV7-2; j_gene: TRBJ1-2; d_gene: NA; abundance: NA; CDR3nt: TGTGCCAGCAACCAAAACAGGGAGATAAGCTATGGCTACACCTTC; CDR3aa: CASNQNREISYGYTF
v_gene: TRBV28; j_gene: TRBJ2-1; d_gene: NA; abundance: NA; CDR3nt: TGTGCCAGCAGTCCACTAGAGCGGGTACATTACAATGAGCAGTTCTTC; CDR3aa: CASSPLERVHYNEQFF
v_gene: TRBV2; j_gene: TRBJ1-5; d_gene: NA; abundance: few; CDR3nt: TGTGCCAGCAGTCTGGCGCCAGGGACCCAGCATTTT; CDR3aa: CASSLAPGTQHF
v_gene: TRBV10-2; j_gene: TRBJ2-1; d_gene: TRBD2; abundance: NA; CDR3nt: TGCGCCAGCAGCGTGAGACTAGCGGACAATGAGCAGTTCTTC; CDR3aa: CASSVRLADNEQFF
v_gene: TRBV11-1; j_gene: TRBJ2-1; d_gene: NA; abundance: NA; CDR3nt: TGTGCCAGCAGCTTTCTAGCGAACCCATCAGATGAGCAGTTCTTC; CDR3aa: CASSFLANPSDEQFF
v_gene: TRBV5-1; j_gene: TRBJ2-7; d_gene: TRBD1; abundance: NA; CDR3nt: TGCGCCAGCAGCTTGGAGACAGGGGGCCCATACGAGCAGTACTTC; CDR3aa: CASSLETGGPYEQYF
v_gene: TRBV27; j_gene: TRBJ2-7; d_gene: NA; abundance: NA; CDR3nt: TGTGCCAGCAGTTCTCTCTACGAGCAGTACTTC; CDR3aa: CASSSLYEQYF
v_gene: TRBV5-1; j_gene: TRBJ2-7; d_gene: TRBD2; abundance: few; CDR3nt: TGCGCCAGCAGCTCCTTCGGGGGGGCCTACGAGCAGTACTTC; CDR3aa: CASSSFGGAYEQYF
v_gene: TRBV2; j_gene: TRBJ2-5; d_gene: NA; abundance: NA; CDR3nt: TGTGCCAGCAGTCCCCAGGGGACCCAGTACTTC; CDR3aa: CASSPQGTQYF
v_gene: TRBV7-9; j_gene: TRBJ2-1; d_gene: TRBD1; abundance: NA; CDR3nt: TGTGCCAGCAGCGGACAGGGAGATTACAATGAGCAGTTCTTC; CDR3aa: CASSGQGDYNEQFF
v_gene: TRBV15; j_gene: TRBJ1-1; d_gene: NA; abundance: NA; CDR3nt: TGTGCCACCAGCCCTACGGGGGGGCGGACTGAAGCTTTCTTT; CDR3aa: CATSPTGGRTEAFF
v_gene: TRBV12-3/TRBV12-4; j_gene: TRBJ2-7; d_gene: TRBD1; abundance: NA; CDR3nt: TGTGCCAGCAGTTTCGACAGGGTCTACGAGCAGTACTTC; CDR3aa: CASSFDRVYEQYF
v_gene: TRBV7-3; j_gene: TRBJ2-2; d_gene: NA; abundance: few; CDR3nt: TGTGCCAGCAGAGAGGCCTCGAACACCGGGGAGCTGTTTTTT; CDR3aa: CASREASNTGELFF
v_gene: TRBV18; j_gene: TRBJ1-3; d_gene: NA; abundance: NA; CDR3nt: TGTGCCAGCTCACCACCATCCGGGTTAGGAAACACCATATATTTT; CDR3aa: CASSPPSGLGNTIYF
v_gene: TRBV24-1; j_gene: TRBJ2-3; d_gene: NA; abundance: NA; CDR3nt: TGTGCCACCAGTAATTCGGCCGAGGGCACAGATACGCAGTATTTT; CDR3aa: CATSNSAEGTDTQYF
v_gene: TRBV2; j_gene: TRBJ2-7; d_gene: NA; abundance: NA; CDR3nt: TGTGCCTCCCAGGGAGGAGAGAGGGAGTACTTC; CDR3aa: CASQGGEREYF
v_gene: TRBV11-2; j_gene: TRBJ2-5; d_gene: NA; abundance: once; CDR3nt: TGTGCCAGCAGCCTCCGAGGAGGTGACTTAGAGACCCAGTACTTC; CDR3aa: CASSLRGGDLETQYF
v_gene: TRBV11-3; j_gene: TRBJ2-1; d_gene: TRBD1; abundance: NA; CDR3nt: TGTGCCAGCAGCCTCGACAGGGATGAGCAGTTCTTC; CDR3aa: CASSLDRDEQFF
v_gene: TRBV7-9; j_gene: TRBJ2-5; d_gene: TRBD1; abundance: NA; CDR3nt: TGTGCCAGCAGCTTAAGGGCGCCAGGGGGACCGTTGGTACAAGAGACCCAGTACTTC; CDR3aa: CASSLRAPGGPLVQETQYF
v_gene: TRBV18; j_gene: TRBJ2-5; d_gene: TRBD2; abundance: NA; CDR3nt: TGTGCCACGGCGGGAGCCCAAGAGACCCAGTACTTC; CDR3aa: CATAGAQETQYF
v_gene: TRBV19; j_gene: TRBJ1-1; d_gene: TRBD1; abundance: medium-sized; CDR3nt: TGTGCCAGTAGTAGACAGGGGATGAGTGAAGCTTTCTTT; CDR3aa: CASSRQGMSEAFF
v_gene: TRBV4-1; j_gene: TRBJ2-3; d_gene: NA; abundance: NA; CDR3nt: TGCGCCAGCAGCCATTTATTACTAGATGATACGCAGTATTTT; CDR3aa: CASSHLLLDDTQYF
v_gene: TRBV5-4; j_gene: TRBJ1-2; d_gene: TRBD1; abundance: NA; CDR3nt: TGTGCCAGCAGCTTGGGCTGGGACAGGGCTAACTATGGCTACACCTTC; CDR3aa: CASSLGWDRANYGYTF
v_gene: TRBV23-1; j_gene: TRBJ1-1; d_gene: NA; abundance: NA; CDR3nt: TGCGCCTCCACCCTCAGGGAAGCTGAAGCTTTCTTT; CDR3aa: CASTLREAEAFF
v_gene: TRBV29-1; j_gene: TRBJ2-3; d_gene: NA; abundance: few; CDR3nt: TGCAGCGTTGTTGTCGGACACACAGATACGCAGTATTTT; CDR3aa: CSVVVGHTDTQYF
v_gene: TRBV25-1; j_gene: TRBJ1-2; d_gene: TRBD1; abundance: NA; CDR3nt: TGTGCCAGCAGTGAATTTAACCCGGGACAGGGTAAAGGCTACACCTTC; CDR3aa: CASSEFNPGQGKGYTF
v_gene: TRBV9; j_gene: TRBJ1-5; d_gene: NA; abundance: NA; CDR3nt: TGTGCCAGCAGATGGCCCCCCGGGAATCAGCCCCAGCATTTT; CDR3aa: CASRWPPGNQPQHF
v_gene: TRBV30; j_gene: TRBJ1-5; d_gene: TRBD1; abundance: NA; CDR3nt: TGTGCCTGGGCAGGGGGCGGCAATCAGCCCCAGCATTTT; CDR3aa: CAWAGGGNQPQHF
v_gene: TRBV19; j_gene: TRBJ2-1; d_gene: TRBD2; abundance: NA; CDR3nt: TGTGCCAGTAGTACCCTAGCGGGTATCAATGAGCAGTTCTTC; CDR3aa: CASSTLAGINEQFF
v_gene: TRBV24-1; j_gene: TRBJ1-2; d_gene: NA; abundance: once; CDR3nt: TGTGCCACCAGTGAGCAAGGGGTCTATGGCTACACCTTC; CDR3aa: CATSEQGVYGYTF
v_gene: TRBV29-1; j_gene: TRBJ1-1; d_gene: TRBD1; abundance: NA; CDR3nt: TGCAGCGTCCCTGGCGGGACAGGGGATTTCTTT; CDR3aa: CSVPGGTGDFF
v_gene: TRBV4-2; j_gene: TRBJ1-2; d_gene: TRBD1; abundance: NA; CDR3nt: TGTGCCAGCAGCCAGTCCCCAGGGACAGGGAACGACTATGGCTACACCTTC; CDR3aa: CASSQSPGTGNDYGYTF
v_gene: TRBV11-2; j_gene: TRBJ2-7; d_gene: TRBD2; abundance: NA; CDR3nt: TGTGCCAGCAGCTTTGGGGGACTAGACGAGCAGTACTTC; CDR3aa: CASSFGGLDEQYF
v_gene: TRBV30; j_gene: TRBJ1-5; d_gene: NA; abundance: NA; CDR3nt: TGTGCCTGGAGTTCCTCCGGGCCCCAGCATTTT; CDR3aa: CAWSSSGPQHF